In this sample, the clone carrying this T cell receptor beta chain turned up many times. What it binds is not known. TCRdb used MiXCR to reprocess the reads, holding one entry per CDR3 protein. The sample lists under 120,000 distinct CDR3 sequences, 42% occurring once. This sample stems from a study of T cell repertoires in cytomegalovirus infection. Trimming left V 2 bases short and J 0 bases short, with 14 bases between. Germline V CDR1 and CDR2: SGHVS, FQNEAQ. CDR3 length equals 18 residues. This clonotype was obtained from a human donor in good health (CMV status not recorded). Some clones in this sample may be carry-over from other donors' samples. V gene TRBV7-8 combines with J gene TRBJ1-6, with D possibly matching TRBD1 (5 bases). Sequencing was performed on CD8+ T cells from cultured PBMCs, taken from culture after CMV antigen stimulation. CDR3 coding DNA: TGTGCCAGCAGCTTAAGGAACAGGCAAAGCTCCTATAATTCACCCCTCCACTTT. Protein: CASSLRNRQSSYNSPLHF.